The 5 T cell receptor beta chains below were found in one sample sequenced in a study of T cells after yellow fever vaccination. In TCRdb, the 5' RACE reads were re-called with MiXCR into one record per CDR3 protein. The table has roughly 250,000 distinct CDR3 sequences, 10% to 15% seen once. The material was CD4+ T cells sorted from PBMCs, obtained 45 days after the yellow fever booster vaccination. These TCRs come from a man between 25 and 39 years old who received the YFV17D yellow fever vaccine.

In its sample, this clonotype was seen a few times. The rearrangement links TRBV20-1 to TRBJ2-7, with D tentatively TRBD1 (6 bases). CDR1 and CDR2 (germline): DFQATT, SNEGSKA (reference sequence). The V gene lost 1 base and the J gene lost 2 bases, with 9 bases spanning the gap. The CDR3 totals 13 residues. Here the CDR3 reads CSARVPGAYEQYF. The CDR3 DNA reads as TGCAGTGCTAGAGTTCCAGGGGCCTACGAGCAGTACTTC.

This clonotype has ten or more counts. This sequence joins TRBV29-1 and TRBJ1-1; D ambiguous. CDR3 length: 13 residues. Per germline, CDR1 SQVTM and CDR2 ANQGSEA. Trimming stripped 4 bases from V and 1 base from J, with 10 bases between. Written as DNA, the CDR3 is TGCAGCGTTGTGGAGGATACGAACACTGAAGCTTTCTTT. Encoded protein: CSVVEDTNTEAFF.

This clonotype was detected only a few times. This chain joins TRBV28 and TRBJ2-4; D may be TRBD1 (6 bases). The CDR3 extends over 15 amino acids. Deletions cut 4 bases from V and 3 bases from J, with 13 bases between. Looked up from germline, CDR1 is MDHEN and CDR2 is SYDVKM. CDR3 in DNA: TGTGCCAGCAGTTCACAGGGAACGGGCAAAAACATTCAGTACTTC. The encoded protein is CASSSQGTGKNIQYF.

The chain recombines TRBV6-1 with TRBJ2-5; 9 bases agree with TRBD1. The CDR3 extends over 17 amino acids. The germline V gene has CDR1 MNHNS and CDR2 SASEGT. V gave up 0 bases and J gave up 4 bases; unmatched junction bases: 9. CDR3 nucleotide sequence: TGTGCCAGCAGTGAAGCGCTGCCCGGGACAGGGAGAGAGACCCAGTACTTC. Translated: CASSEALPGTGRETQYF.

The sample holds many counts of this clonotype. CDR3 amino acids: CSAGSGRSGFAGELFF. CDR3 in DNA: TGCAGTGCCGGGTCAGGCCGTAGTGGGTTCGCCGGGGAGCTGTTTTTT. The chain combines TRBV20-1 with TRBJ2-2; D is undetermined. Germline V CDR1 and CDR2: DFQATT, SNEGSKA (reference sequence). This CDR3 has 16 residues. Deletions cut 6 bases from V and 6 bases from J, with 23 bases between.